Included here is one TCR beta chain sequence, with context. Its cognate antigen is unknown. The same CDR3 also results from other DNA sequences found in this sample. This specimen belongs to a study of shared clonotypes between healthy human individuals. In the study overall: The cohort had a couple of women and a few men, ages 18 to 49. Study-level points and caveats: Naive CD4 clonotype sharing across several donors was about 5%. A reduction in generation probabilities was seen for non-shared clonotypes relative to those shared by all four donors.

V gave up 3 bases and J gave up 6 bases, with 4 bases separating them. From germline, CDR1 is MDHEN and CDR2 SYDVKM. This CDR3 has 11 residues. Every subset's genomic DNA went evenly onto several immunoSEQ plates. Some clones are missing from TCRdb's copy, which holds only in-frame ones; the method was immunoSEQ multiplex PCR. The profile covers about 600,000 clones, with less than 98% appearing a single time and 0.055% to 0.07% taken by the ten largest. This sequence joins TRBV28 and TRBJ2-3; no definite D call. The sequencing sample was made of naive CD4+ T cells sorted from blood. The sample's subset: CD45RA+ positively selected. This receptor was identified in a woman aged 30 to 39 in good health. CDR3 coding DNA: TGTGCCAGCAGTTTGTTGGATACGCAGTATTTT. It is translated as CASSLLDTQYF.